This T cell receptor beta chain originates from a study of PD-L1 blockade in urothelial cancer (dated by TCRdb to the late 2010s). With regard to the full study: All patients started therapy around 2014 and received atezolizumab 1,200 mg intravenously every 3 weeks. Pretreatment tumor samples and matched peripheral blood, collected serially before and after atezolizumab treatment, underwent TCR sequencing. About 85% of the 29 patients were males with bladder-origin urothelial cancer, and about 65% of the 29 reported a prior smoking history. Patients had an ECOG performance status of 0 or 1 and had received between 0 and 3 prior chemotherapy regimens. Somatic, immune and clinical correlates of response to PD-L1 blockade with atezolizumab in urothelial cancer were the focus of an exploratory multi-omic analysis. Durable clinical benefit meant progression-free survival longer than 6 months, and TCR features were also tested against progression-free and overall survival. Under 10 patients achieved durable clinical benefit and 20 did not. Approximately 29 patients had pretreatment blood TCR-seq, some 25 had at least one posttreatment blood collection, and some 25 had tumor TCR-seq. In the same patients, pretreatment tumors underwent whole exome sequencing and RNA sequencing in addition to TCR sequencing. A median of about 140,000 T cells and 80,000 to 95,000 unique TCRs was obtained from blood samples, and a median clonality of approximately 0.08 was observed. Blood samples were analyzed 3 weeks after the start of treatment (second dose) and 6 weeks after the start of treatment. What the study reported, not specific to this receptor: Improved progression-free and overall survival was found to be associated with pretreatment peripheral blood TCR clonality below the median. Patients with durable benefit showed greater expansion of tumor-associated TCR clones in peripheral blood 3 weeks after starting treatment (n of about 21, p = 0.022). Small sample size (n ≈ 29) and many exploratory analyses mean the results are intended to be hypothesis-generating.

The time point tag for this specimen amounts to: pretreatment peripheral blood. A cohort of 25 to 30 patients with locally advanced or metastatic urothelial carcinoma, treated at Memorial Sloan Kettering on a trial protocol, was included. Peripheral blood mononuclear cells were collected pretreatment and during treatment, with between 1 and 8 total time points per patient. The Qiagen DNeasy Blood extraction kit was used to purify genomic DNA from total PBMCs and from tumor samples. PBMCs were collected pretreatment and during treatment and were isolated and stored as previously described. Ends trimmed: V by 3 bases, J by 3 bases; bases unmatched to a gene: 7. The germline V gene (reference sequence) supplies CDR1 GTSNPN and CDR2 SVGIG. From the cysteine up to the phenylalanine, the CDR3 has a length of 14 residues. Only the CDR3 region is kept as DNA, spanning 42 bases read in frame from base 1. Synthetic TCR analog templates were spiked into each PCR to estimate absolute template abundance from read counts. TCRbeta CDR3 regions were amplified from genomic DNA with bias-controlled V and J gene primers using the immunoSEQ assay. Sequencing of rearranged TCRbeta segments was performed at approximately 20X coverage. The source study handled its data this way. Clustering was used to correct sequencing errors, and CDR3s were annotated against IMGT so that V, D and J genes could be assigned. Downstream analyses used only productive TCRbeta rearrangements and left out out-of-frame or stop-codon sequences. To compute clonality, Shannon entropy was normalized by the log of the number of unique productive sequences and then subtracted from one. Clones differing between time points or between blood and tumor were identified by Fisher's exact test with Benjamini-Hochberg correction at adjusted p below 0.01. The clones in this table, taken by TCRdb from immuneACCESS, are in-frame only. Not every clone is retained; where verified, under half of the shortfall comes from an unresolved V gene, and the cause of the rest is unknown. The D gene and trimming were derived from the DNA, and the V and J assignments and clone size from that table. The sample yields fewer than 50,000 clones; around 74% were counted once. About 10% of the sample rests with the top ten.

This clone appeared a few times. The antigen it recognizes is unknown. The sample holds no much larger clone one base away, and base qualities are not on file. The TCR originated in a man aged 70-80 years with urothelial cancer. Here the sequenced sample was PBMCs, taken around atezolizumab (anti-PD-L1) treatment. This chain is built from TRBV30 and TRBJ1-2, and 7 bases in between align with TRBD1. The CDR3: CAWRIQGYDYGYTF. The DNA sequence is TGTGCCTGGAGGATACAGGGGTACGACTATGGCTACACCTTC.